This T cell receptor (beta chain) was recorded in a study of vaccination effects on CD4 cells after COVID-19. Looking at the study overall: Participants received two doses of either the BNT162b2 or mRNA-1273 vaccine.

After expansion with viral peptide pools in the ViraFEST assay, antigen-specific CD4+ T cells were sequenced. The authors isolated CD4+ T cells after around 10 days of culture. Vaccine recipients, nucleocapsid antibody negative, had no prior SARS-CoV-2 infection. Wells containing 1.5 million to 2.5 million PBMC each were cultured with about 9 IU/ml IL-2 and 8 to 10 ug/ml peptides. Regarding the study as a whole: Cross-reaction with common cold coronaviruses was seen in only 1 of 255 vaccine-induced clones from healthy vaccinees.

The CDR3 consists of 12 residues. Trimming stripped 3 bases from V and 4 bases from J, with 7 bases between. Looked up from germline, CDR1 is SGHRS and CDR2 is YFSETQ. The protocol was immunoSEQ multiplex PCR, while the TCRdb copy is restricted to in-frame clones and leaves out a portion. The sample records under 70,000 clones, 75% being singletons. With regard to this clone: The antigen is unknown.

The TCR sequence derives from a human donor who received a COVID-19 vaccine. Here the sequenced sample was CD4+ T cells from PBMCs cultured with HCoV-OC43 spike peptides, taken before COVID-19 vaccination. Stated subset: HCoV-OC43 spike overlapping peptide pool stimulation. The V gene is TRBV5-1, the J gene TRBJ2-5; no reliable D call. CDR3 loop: CASSSNRETQYF. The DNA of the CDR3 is TGCGCCAGCAGCTCAAATCGAGAGACCCAGTACTTC. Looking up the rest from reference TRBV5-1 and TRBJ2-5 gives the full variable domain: KAGVTQTPRYLIKTRGQQVTLSCSPISGHRSVSWYQQTPGQGLQFLFEYFSETQRNKGNFPGRFSGRQFSNSRSEMNVSTLELGDSALYLCASSSNRETQYFGPGTRLLVL.